These 6 T cell receptor beta chains came from one sample sequenced in a study of blood T cell repertoires in COVID-19. Produced via immunoSEQ multiplex PCR; TCRdb's table is partial and in-frame only. The repertoire consists of about 260,000 clones, with 85% occurring once and the leading ten covering 13%. The specimen sequenced was peripheral blood. The receptors were gathered from a human donor in a cohort sampled during active COVID-19.

This clone showed up just a few times. The chain couples TRBV19 to TRBJ1-4, with D unclear. Germline values: CDR1 LNHDA, CDR2 SQIVND (reference sequence). V lost 3 bases and J lost 10, with 12 bases in between. The CDR3 loop spans 13 amino acids. CDR3: CASSIRFGGKLFF. Written as DNA, the CDR3 is TGTGCCAGTAGTATCCGATTTGGAGGAAAACTGTTTTTT. The full variable domain, completed using reference TRBV19 and TRBJ1-4, is DGGITQSPKYLFRKEGQNVTLSCEQNLNHDAMYWYRQDPGQGLRLIYYSQIVNDFQKGDIAEGYSVSREKKESFPLTVTSAQKNPTAFYLCASSIRFGGKLFFGSGTQLSVL.

This chain joins TRBV3-1 (or the pseudogene TRBV3-2) and TRBJ2-6; tentative D call: TRBD2 (5 bases). CDR1 and CDR2 (germline): LGHDT, YNNKEL (reference sequence). The CDR3 is made up of 15 amino acids. V shed 1 base and J shed 6 bases, with 10 bases lying between them. This CDR3 is CASSQGTGKANVLTF. CDR3 in DNA: TGTGCCAGCAGCCAAGGAACGGGGAAGGCCAACGTCCTGACTTTC.

The chain combines TRBV18 with TRBJ2-1; maybe TRBD2 (6 bases). CDR1 KGHSH and CDR2 LQKENI come from the germline V gene. The CDR3 has 12 amino acids. V was cut by 4 bases and J by 9 bases, with 10 bases left in between. CDR3: CASSQLAAEQFF. The CDR3 DNA follows: TGTGCCAGCTCACAATTAGCGGCTGAGCAGTTCTTC.

This chain links TRBV15 with TRBJ2-7; the D is unclear. V lost 1 base to trimming and J lost 3 bases, with 7 bases between them. CDR3 length: 13 residues. Germline CDR1 and CDR2: LNHNV and YYDKDF (reference sequence). CDR3 nucleotides: TGTGCCACCAGCAGAGCAGGTTACTACGAGCAGTACTTC. The encoded protein is CATSRAGYYEQYF.

The V gene is TRBV20-1, the J gene TRBJ1-4; D remains ambiguous. This CDR3 has 11 residues. V gave up 6 bases and J gave up 8 bases, with 10 bases separating them. CDR1 is DFQATT, CDR2 SNEGSKA, per germline (reference sequence). The CDR3 nucleotides read TGCAGTGCCATGCGGCGGGAAAAACTGTTTTTT. Translating it yields CSAMRREKLFF.

The chain links TRBV19 to TRBJ1-1; D unresolved. The germline V and J ends were trimmed by 9 bases and 4 bases, with 12 bases remaining between them. Germline lookup yields CDR1 LNHDA and CDR2 SQIVND (reference sequence). CDR3 length: 12 residues. The CDR3 loop is CASRGMGTEAFF. The CDR3 DNA reads TGTGCCAGCCGCGGAATGGGCACTGAAGCTTTCTTT.